What follows are 16 T cell receptor beta chains derived from one specimen sequenced in a study of beta chain features in type 1 diabetes. Study-wide points: TCRB CDR3s were moderately but significantly shorter in Type 1 diabetes patients in all four CD4+ subsets.

Expressed TCRB transcripts were sequenced, since all the RNA that had been isolated was reverse transcribed. Clones were read by immunoSEQ multiplex PCR, and TCRdb kept only the in-frame ones, dropping some. The sample lists over 200,000 clones; 11% were seen once. Their recognized antigens are unknown. Specimen: naive CD4+ T cells from blood. The source is a man aged 25 to 45 with type 1 diabetes.

CDR3 nucleotides: TGTGCCGGCCGGGGTGAGGATGATACGCAGTATTTT. Translated, it gives CAGRGEDDTQYF. The rearrangement joins TRBV7-2 to TRBJ2-3, with a tentative D call TRBD2 (5 bases). The CDR3 contains 12 residues. Trimming removed 11 bases from V and 6 bases from J, with 15 bases in between. Per the germline V gene, CDR1 is SGHTA and CDR2 is FQGNSA.

Points on this clone: Other DNA sequences in the same sample also yield this CDR3. This sequence joins TRBV28 and TRBJ2-3, with a possible D match to TRBD2 (6 bases). Trimming removed 7 bases at V and 1 base at J, with 9 bases between. CDR3 length: 13 residues. Germline lookup yields CDR1 MDHEN and CDR2 SYDVKM. CDR3 DNA: TGTGCCAGCACCCCGGGGGGCACAGATACGCAGTATTTT. Its protein is CASTPGGTDTQYF.

The J gene is TRBJ2-3, the V gene TRBV5-1; possibly TRBD2 for D (5 bases). The ends were cut back, 4 bases at V and 2 bases at J, with 14 bases in the middle. The germline V gene encodes CDR1 SGHRS and CDR2 YFSETQ. The CDR3 sequence is 15 residues long. The CDR3 DNA sequence: TGCGCCAGCAGCCTGGGTGGACTCCTCACAGATACGCAGTATTTT. It codes for CASSLGGLLTDTQYF.

The chain couples TRBV7-2 to TRBJ1-3; D is uncertain. Looked up from germline, CDR1 is SGHTA and CDR2 is FQGNSA. Trimming took off 5 bases at V and 3 bases at J, with 14 bases between the two ends. The CDR3 covers 15 residues. The CDR3 loop reads CASSLRESGGNTIYF. The CDR3 nucleotides are TGTGCCAGCAGCCTAAGAGAATCGGGTGGAAACACCATATATTTT.

This clone was detected a few times. The rearrangement uses TRBV2 and TRBJ1-1; tentatively, D is TRBD1 (6 bases). Trimming stripped 7 bases from V and 4 bases from J, with 19 bases between. Germline-derived CDR1 and CDR2 are SNHLY and FYNNEI. The CDR3 is 15 residues long. The DNA for the CDR3 is TGTGCCAGCATCCCAGAGGGGGGGAAACCCACTGAAGCTTTCTTT. This translates into CASIPEGGKPTEAFF.

This chain links TRBV7-9 with TRBJ1-2; no clear D. V was cut by 11 bases and J by 4 bases, with 11 bases left in between. This CDR3 is built from 11 residues. Germline V gene lookup returns CDR1 SEHNR and CDR2 FQNEAQ (reference sequence). Here the CDR3 reads CAVSDSYGYTF. The DNA of the CDR3 is TGTGCCGTCTCGGACTCCTATGGCTACACCTTC.

The V call is TRBV9, the J call TRBJ1-2; 9 bases agree with TRBD1. Trimming cost V 0 bases and J 0 bases; bases outside gene matches: 6. Per the germline V gene, CDR1 is SGDLS and CDR2 is YYNGEE. This CDR3 region has 17 residues. CDR3 DNA sequence: TGTGCCAGCAGCGTAGGAGACAGGGGGACAACTAACTATGGCTACACCTTC. Amino acids: CASSVGDRGTTNYGYTF.

Only a few counts were recorded for this clone. The CDR3 region has the DNA TGTGCCAGCAGCTCGGGAAGGGAGGTTAACACCGGGGAGCTGTTTTTT. Its protein product is CASSSGREVNTGELFF. The V and J genes are TRBV7-9 and TRBJ2-2, with a tentative D call TRBD2 (6 bases). Germline V lookup: CDR1 SEHNR, CDR2 FQNEAQ (reference sequence). V gave up 4 bases and J gave up 2 bases, with 14 bases separating them. CDR3 length: 16 residues.

This clone turned up a few times. J is TRBJ1-6 and V is TRBV27; 8 positions agree with TRBD1. Looked up from germline, CDR1 is MNHEY and CDR2 is SMNVEV (reference sequence). This CDR3 has 16 amino acids. V shed 7 bases and J 4 bases; nucleotides not matched to a gene: 9. The CDR3 region is CASKDRVERYNSPLHF. DNA of the CDR3: TGTGCCAGCAAGGACAGGGTCGAAAGGTATAATTCACCCCTCCACTTT.

This clone was picked up a small number of times. At one end, the junction sequence differs from germline, possibly due to a read error. The chain joins TRBV7-2 to TRBJ2-1; TRBD2 might be the D (6 bases). The V gene's germline CDR1 is SGHTA and CDR2 FQGNSA. The CDR3 contains 15 residues. CDR3 DNA sequence: TGTGCCAGCAGCCCATTCGTAGGTCCAGCGGGCGATGTGCTCTTC. It yields the protein CASSPFVGPAGDVLF.

This clone was observed a handful of times. The chain has TRBV10-3 and TRBJ1-5, with a possible D match to TRBD1 (6 bases). V lost 8 bases, J lost 5 bases, and 16 bases lay in between. This CDR3 is built from 14 residues. Looked up from germline, CDR1 is ENHRY and CDR2 is SYGVKD. CDR3 residues: CAIGQQGMYQPQHF. The CDR3 coding sequence is TGTGCCATCGGACAACAGGGTATGTATCAGCCCCAGCATTTT.

This clone has a handful of counts. This chain links TRBV5-4 with TRBJ2-5; tentatively, D is TRBD2 (6 bases). V dropped 5 bases and J dropped 4 bases, with 12 bases sitting between them. Germline CDR1 and CDR2: SGHNT and YYREEE (reference sequence). The CDR3 is 13 residues long. Here the CDR3 DNA reads TGTGCCAGCAGTTGGTGGGGAGGAGAGACCCAGTACTTC. It codes for CASSWWGGETQYF.

This chain uses TRBV10-3 with TRBJ2-7; 8 bases line up with TRBD2. With 4 bases clipped from V and 2 bases from J, the junction kept 1 base outside the gene matches. Germline loops: CDR1 ENHRY, CDR2 SYGVKD. CDR3 size: 13 residues. The CDR3, as DNA: TGTGCCATCAGTGGCGGGGGGACCTACGAGCAGTACTTC. The encoded protein is CAISGGGTYEQYF.

This clone came up a few times. J is TRBJ2-2 and V is TRBV18; D call uncertain. This CDR3 region has 13 residues. CDR1 and CDR2 from the germline V gene are KGHSH and LQKENI. V was clipped by 0 bases and J by 13 bases, with 12 bases between them. CDR3 sequence: CASSPPSIQWLFF. The CDR3 coding sequence is TGTGCCAGCTCACCACCGTCCATCCAGTGGCTGTTTTTT.

The CDR3: CASEERGRLNEQFF. CDR3 bases: TGTGCCAGCGAGGAGAGGGGGCGTCTCAATGAGCAGTTCTTC. This chain connects TRBV25-1 to TRBJ2-1; 7 bases line up with TRBD1. Germline CDR1 reads MGHDK; CDR2 reads SYGVNS. V gave up 8 bases and J gave up 6 bases; unmatched junction bases: 10. CDR3 size: 14 residues.

The V and J genes are TRBV28 and TRBJ2-5; TRBD2 agrees at 8 bases. The V segment lost 5 bases and the J segment 0 bases; nucleotides outside the gene matches: 8. Germline V CDR1 and CDR2: MDHEN, SYDVKM. This CDR3 spans 16 amino acids. In nucleotides, the CDR3 is TGTGCCAGCAGTCTTTCAAGCGGGAGCTACCAAGAGACCCAGTACTTC. Translated: CASSLSSGSYQETQYF. Variable domain in full (rest from reference TRBV28 and TRBJ2-5): DVKVTQSSRYLVKRTGEKVFLECVQDMDHENMFWYRQDPGLGLRLIYFSYDVKMKEKGDIPEGYSVSREKKERFSLILESASTNQTSMYLCASSLSSGSYQETQYFGPGTRLLVL.